This TCR beta chain was profiled in a study of shared clonotypes between healthy human individuals. About the study: The donor group consisted of a couple of women and three men, aged 18 to 49.

Comment on this clone: Antigen specificity is unknown.

Original handling: With immunoSEQ giving junction-only sequences and no quality scores, filtering differed. Sequencing was performed with immunoSEQ multiplex PCR; in TCRdb, only in-frame clones are kept and a portion is missing. V and J calls and clone size are as listed in that table; D and trimming were resolved from the DNA. The table shows over a million clones, with 70% to 80% occurring only once. This CDR3 region has 13 residues. CDR1 MDHEN and CDR2 SYDVKM come from the germline V gene. The germline V and J ends were trimmed by 4 bases and 13 bases, with 17 bases remaining between them. Study-level results: Larger richness was generally estimated for naive than memory subsets.

Donors included only healthy HIV-negative adults lacking recent acute infections or vaccinations. Sequencing input: memory CD4+ T cells sorted from blood. Stated subset: CD45RA-negative fraction. The origin of this receptor is a man younger than 35 in good health. The V and J genes are TRBV28 and TRBJ2-1; D gene unclear. Here the CDR3 DNA reads TGTGCCAGCAGTTCGCCCCCTTATGGCCCTCAGTTCTTC. Translated, it gives CASSSPPYGPQFF.